This T cell receptor (beta chain) appears in the sequencing data of a study of T cell changes during pregnancy in multiple sclerosis. CDR1 and CDR2 from the germline V gene are MNHEY and SVGAGI. This CDR3 contains 15 residues. Trimming took 2 bases from V and 0 from J, leaving 11 bases between them. Libraries were prepared by immunoSEQ multiplex PCR; TCRdb keeps only in-frame clonotypes and omits some of them. The profile covers 40,000 to 50,000 clones, with about 92% appearing a single time and more than 8% taken by the ten largest. Sequencing used CD8+ T cells from peripheral blood mononuclear cells, obtained in the first trimester of pregnancy. This sequence originates from a female donor with multiple sclerosis, enrolled in a pregnancy study. The chain links TRBV6-5 to TRBJ2-7; the D gene is possibly TRBD2 (6 bases). DNA of the CDR3: TGTGCCAGCAGTTACGGGCGGGGTTTCTCCTACGAGCAGTACTTC. This sequence encodes CASSYGRGFSYEQYF.